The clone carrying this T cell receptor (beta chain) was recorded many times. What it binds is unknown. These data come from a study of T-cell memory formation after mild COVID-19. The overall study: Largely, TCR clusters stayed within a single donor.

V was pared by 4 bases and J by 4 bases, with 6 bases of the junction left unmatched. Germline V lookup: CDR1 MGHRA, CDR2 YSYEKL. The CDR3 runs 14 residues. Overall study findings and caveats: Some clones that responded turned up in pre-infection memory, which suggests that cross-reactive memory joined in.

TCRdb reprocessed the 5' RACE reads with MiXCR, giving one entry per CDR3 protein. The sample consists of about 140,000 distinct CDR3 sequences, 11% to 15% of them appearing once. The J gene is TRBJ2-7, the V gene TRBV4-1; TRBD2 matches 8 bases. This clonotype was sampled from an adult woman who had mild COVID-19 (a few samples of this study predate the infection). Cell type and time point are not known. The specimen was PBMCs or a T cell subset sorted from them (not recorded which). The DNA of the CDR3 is TGCGCCAGCAGCCCCGGGGGGGCCGGGTACGAGCAGTACTTC. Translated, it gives CASSPGGAGYEQYF.